The sequence of this T cell receptor beta chain was determined in a study of CD8+ T cells in alopecia areata. Of note for this clone: Its antigen is not identified.

In each case, RNA was isolated and then reverse transcribed into cDNA as the sequencing template. Assay used: immunoSEQ multiplex PCR; TCRdb lists only in-frame clones, some missing. The sample holds roughly 100,000 clones, 55% seen once. It was from PBMCs that CD4+ and CD8+ T cells were sorted. Study-wide findings and caveats: Clonality in lesional scalp, especially alopecia totalis/universalis, exceeded that of normal scalp. Whereas mice showed it more clearly, TCR sharing across patients was murkier, possibly because of HLA. Tissue-resident alphabeta T cells belonging to normal skin likewise get sequenced within scalp specimens.

The sequence came from a human donor in good health. The sequenced sample was CD4+ T cells sorted from blood.

Here the CDR3 reads CASSLVVSVTDTQYF. The CDR3 region has the DNA TGCGCCAGCAGCTTGGTCGTGTCGGTCACAGATACGCAGTATTTT. The rearrangement joins TRBV5-1 to TRBJ2-3; D is undetermined. With 0 bases removed from V and 2 bases from J, the gap between germline ends came to 10 bases. The CDR3 sequence is 15 residues long. CDR1 and CDR2 (germline): SGHRS, YFSETQ.